This T cell receptor (beta chain) was recovered during a study of human T cells and chemical hapten exposure. Individual cDNA molecules received unique molecular identifiers in the library. TCRdb recomputed calls from the reads with MiXCR, one row per CDR3 protein. The sample shows 4,000 to 5,000 distinct CDR3 sequences, 45% to 50% of them seen only once. The CDR3 has 15 amino acids. The germline V gene has CDR1 SGDLS and CDR2 YYNGEE. Trimming took off 3 bases at V and 7 bases at J, with 17 bases between the two ends. The treatment: therapeutic diphenylcyclopropenone sensitization with weekly scalp DPC.

The source was whole blood, collected before DPC sensitization or 2, 6, or about 24 weeks after (not recorded which). The rearrangement uses TRBV9 and TRBJ2-1; D is undetermined. The sequence derives from an adult with alopecia areata. Some clones in this sample may be carry-over from other donors' samples. This table probably holds off-target reads from a library built for another chain. The CDR3 sequence is CASSAGRGSRNEQFF. CDR3 DNA: TGTGCCAGCAGCGCAGGAAGAGGCTCCCGAAATGAGCAGTTCTTC. Supplemented by reference TRBV9 and TRBJ2-1, the full variable domain reads DSGVTQTPKHLITATGQRVTLRCSPRSGDLSVYWYQQSLDQGLQFLIQYYNGEERAKGNILERFSAQQFPDLHSELNLSSLELGDSALYFCASSAGRGSRNEQFFGPGTRLTVL.